This T cell receptor beta chain came from a study of T cell changes during pregnancy in multiple sclerosis. The table came from immunoSEQ multiplex PCR; TCRdb's copy has only in-frame clones and leaves some out. This sample has roughly 49,000 clones; almost 95% occur once, and the top ten carry approximately 0.4%. Germline V CDR1 and CDR2: SGHAT, FQNNGV. This CDR3 spans 17 amino acids. V was trimmed by 2 bases and J by 0 bases, leaving 14 bases between them. V is TRBV11-2 and J is TRBJ1-3, with D maybe TRBD1 (5 bases). Sequences were derived from CD4+ T cells from peripheral blood mononuclear cells, sampled in the second trimester of pregnancy. This receptor was identified in a female donor in good health, enrolled as a control in a pregnancy study. Here the CDR3 DNA reads TGTGCCAGCAGCTTACTGGGACTGCCGAGCTCTGGAAACACCATATATTTT. Translating gives CASSLLGLPSSGNTIYF.